One sample yielded the 25 T cell receptor beta chains listed below, sequenced in a study of blood T cell repertoires in COVID-19. Sequenced by immunoSEQ multiplex PCR; TCRdb stores in-frame clones only, minus some. The table shows fewer than 250,000 clones, with 86% occurring only once. The sequencing input was PBMCs or T cells enriched from blood (not recorded which). Every receptor here comes from a woman between 50 and 59 years old who had recovered from COVID-19.

The J gene is TRBJ2-7, the V gene TRBV30; D may be TRBD1 (6 bases). The CDR3 consists of 11 residues. The germline V and J ends were trimmed by 3 bases and 7 bases, with 10 bases remaining between them. Germline CDR1 and CDR2: GTSNPN and SVGIG (reference sequence). CDR3 DNA sequence: TGTGCCTGGAGGGGGGCGTGGGAGCAGTACTTC. This codes for CAWRGAWEQYF.

This clone was detected a few times. The rearrangement joins TRBV30 to TRBJ1-1; maybe TRBD1 (5 bases). V was shortened by 0 bases and J by 3 bases, with 5 bases between the two germline ends. Per germline, CDR1 GTSNPN and CDR2 SVGIG (reference sequence). There are 12 residues in the CDR3. In nucleotides, the CDR3 is TGTGCCTGGAGTGTGGGGCACACTGAAGCTTTCTTT. It is translated as CAWSVGHTEAFF.

The CDR3 DNA sequence: TGTGCCAGCAGCGCAGGGGCCATACGCTATGGCTACACCTTC. Translated, it gives CASSAGAIRYGYTF. V is TRBV13 and J is TRBJ1-2, with D maybe TRBD1 (6 bases). Germline CDR1 is PRHDT and CDR2 is FYEKMQ (reference sequence). This CDR3 has 14 amino acids. V was cut by 5 bases and J by 4 bases, with 14 bases left in between.

V gene TRBV7-2 combines with J gene TRBJ2-5; TRBD1 matches 7 bases. The CDR3 spans 17 residues. The V gene's germline CDR1 is SGHTA and CDR2 FQGNSA. V lost 5 bases to trimming and J lost 4 bases; unmatched junction nucleotides: 16. CDR3 sequence (DNA): TGTGCCAGCAGCCCCCAGGGGGATCAGCGCCTTGGAGAGACCCAGTACTTC. It encodes CASSPQGDQRLGETQYF.

The gene calls are TRBV7-8 and TRBJ1-1; 7 positions agree with TRBD1. CDR1 and CDR2 from the germline V gene are SGHVS and FQNEAQ. The V segment lost 5 bases and the J segment 5 bases; nucleotides outside the gene matches: 8. The CDR3 is 14 amino acids. CDR3 sequence reads: CASSQITGVTEAFF. As DNA, the CDR3 is TGTGCCAGCAGCCAAATTACAGGGGTAACTGAAGCTTTCTTT.

This clone was observed a handful of times. The chain employs TRBV9 and TRBJ1-2, with TRBD1 as a possible D gene (6 bases). Trimming removed 0 bases at V and 2 bases at J, with 8 bases between. This CDR3 region has 14 residues. The germline CDR1 and CDR2 sequences are SGDLS and YYNGEE. In DNA form, the CDR3 reads TGTGCCAGCAGCGTAGTAGGGGGAAACTATGGCTACACCTTC. It yields the protein CASSVVGGNYGYTF.

The rearrangement links TRBV19 to TRBJ2-1, with 14 bases fitting TRBD2. Germline V gene data show CDR1 as LNHDA and CDR2 as SQIVND (reference sequence). With 6 bases clipped from V and 3 bases from J, the junction kept 4 bases outside the gene matches. The CDR3 runs 16 residues. The CDR3 nucleotides are TGTGCCAGTAGGAAGGGACTAGCGGGAGTCTACAATGAGCAGTTCTTC. This codes for CASRKGLAGVYNEQFF.

This clone was picked up one time. The chain has TRBV4-3 and TRBJ2-2; TRBD1 matches at 7 bases. The CDR3 runs 14 residues. CDR1 is LGHNA, CDR2 YSLEER, per germline. V gave up 4 bases and J gave up 3 bases; unmatched junction bases: 2. The CDR3 spells CASSRDRHTGELFF. In DNA, the CDR3 is TGCGCCAGCAGCCGGGACAGACACACCGGGGAGCTGTTTTTT.

CDR3: CASSSILAGSSYEQYF. CDR3 DNA: TGTGCCAGCAGCAGCATACTAGCGGGGAGCTCCTACGAGCAGTACTTC. The chain recombines TRBV7-9 with TRBJ2-7, with 10 nucleotides matching TRBD2. This CDR3 contains 16 residues. From germline, CDR1 is SEHNR and CDR2 FQNEAQ (reference sequence). Losses at the gene ends were 5 bases for V and 0 bases for J; bases not matched to a gene: 7.

This chain joins TRBV5-5 and TRBJ1-2; no clear D. The CDR3 runs to 14 residues. CDR1 and CDR2 (germline): SGHKS, YYEKEE (reference sequence). The V gene lost 3 bases and the J gene lost 7 bases, with 16 bases spanning the gap. The CDR3 DNA is TGTGCCAGCAGCTCCCCGACCGAGCGCTCTGGCTACACCTTC. Its protein is CASSSPTERSGYTF.

The chain joins TRBV18 to TRBJ2-7, with TRBD1 matching 7 bases. The CDR3 runs to 16 residues. The germline CDR1 and CDR2 sequences are KGHSH and LQKENI. Trimming removed 2 bases from V and 0 bases from J; junction bases left unmatched: 7. This CDR3 reads CASSPAGTEGSYEQYF. As DNA, the CDR3 is TGTGCCAGCTCACCAGCCGGGACAGAAGGCTCCTACGAGCAGTACTTC.

The chain recombines TRBV7-9 with TRBJ1-1; D is unclear. With 4 bases removed from V and 3 bases from J, the gap between germline ends came to 9 bases. Germline CDR1 reads SEHNR; CDR2 reads FQNEAQ (reference sequence). The CDR3 runs 13 residues. The CDR3 bases are TGTGCCAGCAGCTCATCCGGGTACACTGAAGCTTTCTTT. Its protein product is CASSSSGYTEAFF.

The chain recombines TRBV6-5 with TRBJ1-5, with D unresolved. Germline-derived CDR1 and CDR2 are MNHEY and SVGAGI. This CDR3 has 14 amino acids. Trimming took off 4 bases at V and 0 bases at J, with 7 bases between the two ends. CDR3 residues: CASSLRSSNQPQHF. For the CDR3, the DNA is TGTGCCAGCAGTTTAAGGAGTAGCAATCAGCCCCAGCATTTT.

On this clone itself: Other DNA sequences in this sample translate to the same CDR3. The genes are TRBV5-1 and TRBJ1-6; tentative D call: TRBD1 (6 bases). Germline V CDR1 and CDR2: SGHRS, YFSETQ. V was cut by 4 bases and J by 5 bases, with 10 bases left in between. The CDR3 totals 14 residues. CDR3 sequence reads: CASSTGQNNSPLHF. The CDR3 nucleotides are TGCGCCAGCAGCACAGGACAGAATAATTCACCCCTCCACTTT.

The chain links TRBV5-1 to TRBJ2-7, with 7 bases that match TRBD1. Germline V gene data show CDR1 as SGHRS and CDR2 as YFSETQ. The V gene end was trimmed by 4 bases and the J gene end by 3 bases; junction bases not matched to a gene: 4. The CDR3 has 13 amino acids. The CDR3 reads CASSGDRIYEQYF. The CDR3 region has the DNA TGCGCCAGCAGCGGGGACAGAATCTACGAGCAGTACTTC.

The chain uses TRBV7-2 and TRBJ2-3, with D possibly being TRBD1 (5 bases). Germline V CDR1 and CDR2: SGHTA, FQGNSA. Trimming pared 5 bases from V and 0 bases from J, leaving 12 bases between. This CDR3 region has 15 residues. The CDR3 reads CASSHWTPSTDTQYF. CDR3 coding DNA: TGTGCCAGCAGCCATTGGACACCTAGCACAGATACGCAGTATTTT.

The chain carries TRBV7-2 and TRBJ2-7, with 7 bases matching TRBD2. V lost 4 bases and J lost 2; bases outside the gene matches: 11. Per germline, CDR1 SGHTA and CDR2 FQGNSA. The CDR3 totals 16 residues. CDR3 region: CASSSAPGRLTYEQYF. Here the CDR3 DNA reads TGTGCCAGCAGCTCAGCCCCCGGGAGGCTTACCTACGAGCAGTACTTC.

Ten or more counts support this clone. This rearrangement joins TRBV11-2 to TRBJ1-2; 8 bases map to TRBD1. In germline, CDR1 is SGHAT, CDR2 FQNNGV. V lost 7 bases, J lost 0 bases, and 7 bases stayed unmatched. The CDR3 consists of 15 residues. The CDR3 bases are TGTGCCAGCACCGACAGGGGAGGGGCTAACTATGGCTACACCTTC. Translation: CASTDRGGANYGYTF.

J is TRBJ1-1 and V is TRBV3-1 (or the pseudogene TRBV3-2); maybe TRBD1 (6 bases). Trimming took 0 bases from V and 3 from J, leaving 11 bases between them. Germline loops: CDR1 LGHDT, CDR2 YNNKEL (reference sequence). The CDR3 runs 15 residues. CDR3 nucleotides: TGTGCCAGCAGCCAAGATTCACAGGGACACACTGAAGCTTTCTTT. This encodes CASSQDSQGHTEAFF.

This clone was recorded only once. The gene calls are TRBV30 and TRBJ1-4; 8 nucleotides align to TRBD1. Per germline, CDR1 GTSNPN and CDR2 SVGIG (reference sequence). CDR3 length equals 14 residues. V trimming: 1 base; J trimming: 5 bases; junction bases outside the gene matches: 3. CDR3 nucleotide sequence: TGTGCCTGGAGTGACAGGGGGGAAAATGAAAAACTGTTTTTT. Translated, it gives CAWSDRGENEKLFF.

The chain employs TRBV19 and TRBJ1-2; 7 positions match TRBD1. The ends lost 10 bases at V and 0 bases at J; junction bases unmatched: 11. This CDR3 contains 15 residues. In germline, CDR1 is LNHDA, CDR2 SQIVND (reference sequence). DNA for the CDR3: TGTGCCACCACGGGCCGGGACAGAGCTAACTATGGCTACACCTTC. Its translation is CATTGRDRANYGYTF.

The chain is built from TRBV9 and TRBJ2-5; TRBD1 matches 7 bases. The CDR3 length is 16 residues. From germline, CDR1 is SGDLS and CDR2 YYNGEE. The V and J ends lost 4 bases and 2 bases, in that order; junction bases with no gene match: 11. The CDR3 DNA sequence: TGTGCCAGCAGCACAGACCTGACAGGGAGTCAAGAGACCCAGTACTTC. The encoded protein is CASSTDLTGSQETQYF.

This clone appeared once. The genes are TRBV7-9 and TRBJ2-3, with D maybe TRBD1 (5 bases). Trimming shortened V by 2 bases and J by 4 bases, and 7 bases separated the two germline ends. Germline CDR1 SEHNR, CDR2 FQNEAQ (reference sequence). The CDR3 length is 13 residues. The CDR3 sequence is CASSLTGPDTQYF. The CDR3 DNA sequence: TGTGCCAGCAGCTTAACAGGCCCAGATACGCAGTATTTT.

V is TRBV5-8 and J is TRBJ1-2; D remains ambiguous. The CDR3 loop spans 12 amino acids. The V end lost 0 bases, the J end lost 7 bases, and 7 bases lay between the germline ends. Germline lookup yields CDR1 SGHTS and CDR2 YDEGEE. For the CDR3, the DNA is TGTGCCAGCAGCTTGGTTCAACTTGGCTACACCTTC. This translates into CASSLVQLGYTF.

This clone was seen a handful of times. The rearrangement joins TRBV19 to TRBJ2-1, with D maybe TRBD2 (6 bases). CDR3 length equals 13 residues. The ends were cut back, 3 bases at V and 9 bases at J, with 12 bases in the middle. Germline CDR1 and CDR2: LNHDA and SQIVND (reference sequence). The CDR3 DNA is TGTGCCAGTAGTATGGGGGGAGCCGTTGAGCAGTTCTTC. Its translation is CASSMGGAVEQFF.